These T cell receptor beta chains were read from a single sample in a study of blood T cell repertoires in COVID-19. The repertoire was sequenced with immunoSEQ multiplex PCR; TCRdb's copy has only in-frame clones and lacks some. The sample yields under 250,000 clones, approximately 88% seen once. Sequences were obtained from PBMCs or T cells enriched from blood (not recorded which). The receptors were gathered from a woman between 40 and 50 years old who had been exposed to COVID-19. CDR3s include the opening cysteine and the closing phenylalanine or tryptophan. The D gene is left open where the match is weak. Only some rows state a clone size, as once, few, many or a class for expanded clones.

D,J,size,V,DNA,CDR3
TRBD1,TRBJ1-1,.,TRBV9,TGTGCCAGCAATACAGGGGACACTGAAGCTTTCTTT,CASNTGDTEAFF
TRBD1,TRBJ2-7,.,TRBV19,TGTGCCAGTAGTATAAGGCTTTCCGGGACAGGGATCCACGAGCAGTACTTC,CASSIRLSGTGIHEQYF
.,TRBJ2-7,.,TRBV28,TGTGCCAGCAGTTTATTAGCAGTGGGCTCCTACGAGCAGTACTTC,CASSLLAVGSYEQYF
.,TRBJ1-1,.,TRBV6-6,TGTGCCAGCAGTTCAGAGGTCACTGAAGCTTTCTTT,CASSSEVTEAFF
.,TRBJ1-1,.,TRBV29-1,TGCAGCGTCTTAGTTATGGACACTGAAGCTTTCTTT,CSVLVMDTEAFF
.,TRBJ2-7,.,TRBV6-2/TRBV6-3,TGTGCCAGCAGTTACACCGGTACTCAGGGCCCCCCCTACGAGCAGTACTTC,CASSYTGTQGPPYEQYF
.,TRBJ2-3,.,TRBV2,TGTGCCAGCAGGCTAGAACGTGTAACAGATACGCAGTATTTT,CASRLERVTDTQYF
TRBD2,TRBJ2-2,.,TRBV5-1,TGTGCCAGCAGCTCATCCGGGACTAGGGTCGAGGAGCTGTTTTTT,CASSSSGTRVEELFF
TRBD1,TRBJ2-4,once,TRBV28,TGTGCCAGCAGTTCCCCGGGACAGGGAGGGAACATTCAGTACTTC,CASSSPGQGGNIQYF
.,TRBJ1-2,few,TRBV28,TGTGCCAGTAGCGGGACACCGCACTATGGCTACACCTTC,CASSGTPHYGYTF
.,TRBJ1-2,.,TRBV19,TGTGCCAGTAGTAGCGCCTCGATGGCTAACTATGGCTACACCTTC,CASSSASMANYGYTF
TRBD2,TRBJ2-1,.,TRBV7-6,TGTGCCAGCAGCTTAGCGGGGACTAGCGGATACAATGAGCAGTTCTTC,CASSLAGTSGYNEQFF
TRBD1,TRBJ1-1,.,TRBV7-8,TGTGCCAGCAGCCCCGCGGACAGGGCGAACACTGAAGCTTTCTTT,CASSPADRANTEAFF
TRBD1,TRBJ2-2,.,TRBV9,TGTGCCAGCAGCGTTACACAGGGGGATGACACCGGGGAGCTGTTTTTT,CASSVTQGDDTGELFF
TRBD1,TRBJ2-1,.,TRBV11-2,TGTGCCAGCAGCCACCGGACAGGGGGCGTATTAGGTGAGCAGTTCTTC,CASSHRTGGVLGEQFF
TRBD1,TRBJ1-6,.,TRBV6-1,TGTGCCAGCAGTGAGGGGACAGGGTACTATAATTCACCCCTCCACTTT,CASSEGTGYYNSPLHF
TRBD2,TRBJ2-1,.,TRBV10-2,TGCGCCACTTCAATCGGGGGACTAGTAAATGAGCAGTTCTTC,CATSIGGLVNEQFF
TRBD1,TRBJ2-1,.,TRBV29-1,TGCAGCGTTGAATCACAGGGGGCTGTCAATGAGCAGTTCTTC,CSVESQGAVNEQFF
.,TRBJ1-1,.,TRBV7-2,TGTGCCAGCAGCTTATTTACACAGAACACTGAAGCTTTCTTT,CASSLFTQNTEAFF
.,TRBJ2-5,few,TRBV9,TGTGCCAGCAGCGTAGAGATGGCGGGGCAGGGGACCCAGTACTTC,CASSVEMAGQGTQYF
.,TRBJ1-1,few,TRBV5-6,TGTGCCAGCGAGGGAAGGACTGAAGCTTTCTTT,CASEGRTEAFF
.,TRBJ1-5,.,TRBV2,TGTGCCAGCAGTATAACTGCTAATCAGCCCCAGCATTTT,CASSITANQPQHF
.,TRBJ1-1,.,TRBV7-9,TGTGCCAGCAGCTTAGACAGCATATTT,CASSLDSIF
.,TRBJ1-3,few,TRBV7-2,TGTGCCAGCAGCCTTACAGACCTCTCTGGAAACACCATATATTTT,CASSLTDLSGNTIYF
.,TRBJ1-2,.,TRBV3-1/TRBV3-2,TGTGCCAGCAGCCAAGGCACGGGAGCAGGGGGCTACACCTTC,CASSQGTGAGGYTF
TRBD1,TRBJ1-6,.,TRBV30,TGTGCCTGGAGTGGTAACAGGGGGGGAGATATCTCCTATAATTCACCCCTCCACTTT,CAWSGNRGGDISYNSPLHF
.,TRBJ2-1,.,TRBV5-5,TGTGCCAGCAGCTTGGCCGGGCAGGGTTCCTACAATGAGCAGTTCTTC,CASSLAGQGSYNEQFF
TRBD1,TRBJ2-7,.,TRBV5-1,TGCGCCAGTTACCGGGACAGGGCCTACGAGCAGTACTTC,CASYRDRAYEQYF
.,TRBJ2-6,few,TRBV9,TGTGCCAGCAGCTTGGGGGGCTCTGGGGCCAACGTCCTGACTTTC,CASSLGGSGANVLTF
TRBD1,TRBJ1-2,.,TRBV6-5,TGTGCCAGCAGTTCCTCTCGGACAGGGGGTAACTACACCTTC,CASSSSRTGGNYTF
.,TRBJ2-5,.,TRBV11-3,TGTGCCAGCAGCTTAGGAGGTGGGACCCAGTACTTC,CASSLGGGTQYF
TRBD1,TRBJ2-7,.,TRBV28,TGTGCCAGCAGCTCGACCGGGACAGGTACATACGAGCAGTACTTC,CASSSTGTGTYEQYF
.,TRBJ2-7,once,TRBV6-5,TGTGCCAGCAGGGACAGCGGTGGCTACGAGCAGTACTTC,CASRDSGGYEQYF
.,TRBJ1-2,.,TRBV2,TGTGCCAGCAGTGACCCCAGGGAGGATGGCTACACCTTC,CASSDPREDGYTF
.,TRBJ2-5,.,TRBV5-1,TGCGCCAGCACTGAAGGTTCCAGGTTTTATACCCAGTACTTC,CASTEGSRFYTQYF
TRBD1,TRBJ2-2,.,TRBV24-1,TGTGCCACCAGTGATTCGGACAGGCCCTACGCGAACACCGGGGAGCTGTTTTTT,CATSDSDRPYANTGELFF
.,TRBJ1-5,.,TRBV7-9,TGTGCCAGCAGCCCGCCTGGGGGGACCCAGCATTTT,CASSPPGGTQHF
.,TRBJ1-2,.,TRBV11-2,TGTGCCAGCACCCCGTCAGGGGCGGGTGGTGGCTACACCTTC,CASTPSGAGGGYTF
.,TRBJ1-6,.,TRBV19,TGTGCCAGTAGTTCTCGGACACTAAGCTCCTATAATTCACCCCTCCACTTT,CASSSRTLSSYNSPLHF
.,TRBJ1-1,.,TRBV30,TGTGCCTGGAGTGTAAGCAACAGGGAGAACACTGAAGCTTTCTTT,CAWSVSNRENTEAFF
.,TRBJ1-5,few,TRBV19,TGTGCCAGTACCGTTCAGAGCAATCAGCCCCAGCATTTT,CASTVQSNQPQHF
.,TRBJ1-2,.,TRBV7-3,TGTGCCAGCAGCCCGACACCTGACTATGGCTACACCTTC,CASSPTPDYGYTF
.,TRBJ2-3,.,TRBV12-3/TRBV12-4,TGTGCCAGCAGTCAGCGAGATACGCAGTATTTT,CASSQRDTQYF
.,TRBJ1-3,.,TRBV7-9,TGTGCCAGCAGCTTAGCAGGGGGTGGAAACACCATATATTTT,CASSLAGGGNTIYF
TRBD2,TRBJ2-1,.,TRBV18,TGTGCCAGCTCACGGGCGACTAGCGGGGGCTACAATGAGCAGTTCTTC,CASSRATSGGYNEQFF
.,TRBJ1-3,.,TRBV11-3,TGTGCCAGCAGCCCCCGAACAGGGTCGACTGGAAACACCATATATTTT,CASSPRTGSTGNTIYF
.,TRBJ1-2,.,TRBV4-1,TGCGCCAGCAGCCCCTACCTGGTAGCTAACTATGGCTACACCTTC,CASSPYLVANYGYTF